What follows describes a single T cell receptor (beta chain). Libraries were prepared by immunoSEQ multiplex PCR; TCRdb keeps only in-frame clonotypes and omits some of them. The data hold around 250,000 clones, with 70% to 90% observed a single time. With 2 bases removed from V and 5 bases from J, the gap between germline ends came to 13 bases. The CDR3 is 13 residues long. The V gene's germline CDR1 is GTSNPN and CDR2 SVGIG (reference sequence). This entry belongs to a study of blood T cell repertoires in COVID-19. This sequence originates from a man aged 50-60 years with active or convalescent COVID-19. The J gene is TRBJ2-7, the V gene TRBV30; D is possibly TRBD2 (6 bases). The sample comprised peripheral blood. CDR3 in amino acids: CAWSIAAANEQYF. CDR3 DNA: TGTGCCTGGAGTATAGCGGCGGCTAACGAGCAGTACTTC.